This TCR beta chain is from a study of T-cell memory formation after mild COVID-19. The overall study: The two donors had largely donor-specific TCR clusters.

Trimming removed 4 bases at V and 7 bases at J, with 16 bases between. This CDR3 has 14 amino acids. Germline V gene data show CDR1 as MNHEY and CDR2 as SVGAGI. TCRdb independently ran MiXCR on the 5' RACE reads; one entry per CDR3 protein. The sample shows a few hundred thousand distinct CDR3 sequences, 14% of them seen only once. This clonotype has more than one count but fewer than ten. As yet, its antigen is unknown. Regarding the study as a whole: Specificity for SARS-CoV-2 was not confirmed among the second-wave clones peaking on day 37. The study found contracting CD4+ clones mainly in CM and EM and contracting CD8+ clones in EMRA.

J is TRBJ2-5 and V is TRBV6-5; D is unclear. The source material was PBMCs or a T cell subset sorted from them (not recorded which). This TCR derives from a man aged 18 to 35 who had mild COVID-19 (a few samples of this study predate the infection). Cell type and time point are not known. The DNA for the CDR3 is TGTGCCAGCAGTTTTCGGGCCCCTGAGTGGACCCAGTACTTC. Its protein is CASSFRAPEWTQYF.